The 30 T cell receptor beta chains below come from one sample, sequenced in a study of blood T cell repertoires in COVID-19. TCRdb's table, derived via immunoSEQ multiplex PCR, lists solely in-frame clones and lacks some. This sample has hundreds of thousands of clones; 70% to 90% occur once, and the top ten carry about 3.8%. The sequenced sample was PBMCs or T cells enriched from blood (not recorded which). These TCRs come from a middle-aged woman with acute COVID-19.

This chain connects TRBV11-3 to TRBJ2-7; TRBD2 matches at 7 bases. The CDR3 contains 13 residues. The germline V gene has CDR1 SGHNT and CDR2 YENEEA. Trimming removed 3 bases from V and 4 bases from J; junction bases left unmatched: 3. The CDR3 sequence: CASSLAGVYEQYF. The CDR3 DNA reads TGTGCCAGCAGCTTGGCGGGAGTATACGAGCAGTACTTC.

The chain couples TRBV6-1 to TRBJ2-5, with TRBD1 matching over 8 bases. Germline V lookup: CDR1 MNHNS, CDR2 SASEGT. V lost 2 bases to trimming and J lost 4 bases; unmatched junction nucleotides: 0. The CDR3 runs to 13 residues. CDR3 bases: TGTGCCAGCAGTGAACAGGGGGCAGAGACCCAGTACTTC. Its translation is CASSEQGAETQYF.

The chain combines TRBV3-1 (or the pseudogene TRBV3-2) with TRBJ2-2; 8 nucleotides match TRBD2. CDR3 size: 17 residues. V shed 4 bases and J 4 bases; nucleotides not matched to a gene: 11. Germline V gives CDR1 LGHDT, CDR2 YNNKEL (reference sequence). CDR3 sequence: CASSRRPGLVSTGELFF. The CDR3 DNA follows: TGTGCCAGCAGCCGCCGACCGGGACTAGTTAGCACCGGGGAGCTGTTTTTT.

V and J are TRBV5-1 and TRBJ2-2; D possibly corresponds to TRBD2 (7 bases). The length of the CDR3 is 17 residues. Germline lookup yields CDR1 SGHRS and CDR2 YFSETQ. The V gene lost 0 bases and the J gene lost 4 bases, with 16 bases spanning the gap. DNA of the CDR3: TGCGCCAGCAGCTTGGACCCCTCCGGGGGGCGCACCGGGGAGCTGTTTTTT. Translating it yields CASSLDPSGGRTGELFF.

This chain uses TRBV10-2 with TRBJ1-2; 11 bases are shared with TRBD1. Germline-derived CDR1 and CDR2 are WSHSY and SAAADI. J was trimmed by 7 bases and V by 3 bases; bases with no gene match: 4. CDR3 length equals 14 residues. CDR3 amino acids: CASSDLDRGRGYTF. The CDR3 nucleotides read TGCGCCAGCAGTGACCTGGACAGGGGGCGTGGCTACACCTTC.

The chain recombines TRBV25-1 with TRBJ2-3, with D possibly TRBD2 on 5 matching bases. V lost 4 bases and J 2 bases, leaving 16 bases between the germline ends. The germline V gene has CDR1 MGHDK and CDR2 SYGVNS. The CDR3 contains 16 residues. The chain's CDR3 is CASSVPGLGNTDTQYF. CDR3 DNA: TGTGCCAGCAGTGTCCCCGGACTCGGAAACACAGATACGCAGTATTTT.

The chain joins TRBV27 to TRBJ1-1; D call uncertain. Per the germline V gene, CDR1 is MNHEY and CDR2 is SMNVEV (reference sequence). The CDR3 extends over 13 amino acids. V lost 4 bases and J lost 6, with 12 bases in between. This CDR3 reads CASSYIFGAEAFF. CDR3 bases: TGTGCCAGCAGTTATATCTTCGGGGCTGAAGCTTTCTTT.

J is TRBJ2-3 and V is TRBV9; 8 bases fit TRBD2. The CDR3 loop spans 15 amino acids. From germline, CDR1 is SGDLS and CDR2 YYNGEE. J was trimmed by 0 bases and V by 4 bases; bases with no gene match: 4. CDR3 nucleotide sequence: TGTGCCAGCAGCTTCTCTAGCGGGAGCACAGATACGCAGTATTTT. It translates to CASSFSSGSTDTQYF.

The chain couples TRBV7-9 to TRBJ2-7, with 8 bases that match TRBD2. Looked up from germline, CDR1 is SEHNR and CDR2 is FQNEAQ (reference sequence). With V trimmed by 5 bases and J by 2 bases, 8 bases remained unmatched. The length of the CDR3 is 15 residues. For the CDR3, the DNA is TGTGCCAGCAGCCTACAGGTGGGACTAGCCTACGAGCAGTACTTC. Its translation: CASSLQVGLAYEQYF.

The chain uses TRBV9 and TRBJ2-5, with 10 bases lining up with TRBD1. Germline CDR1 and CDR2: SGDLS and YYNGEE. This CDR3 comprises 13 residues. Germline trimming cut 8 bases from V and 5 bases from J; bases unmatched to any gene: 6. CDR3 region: CARGDRGLETQYF. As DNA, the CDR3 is TGTGCCAGGGGGGACAGGGGTTTGGAGACCCAGTACTTC.

The CDR3 region is CASSLERGMGNEQFF. The CDR3 DNA reads TGTGCCAGCAGCTTAGAACGGGGGATGGGCAATGAGCAGTTCTTC. The J gene is TRBJ2-1, the V gene TRBV13; tentatively, D is TRBD2 (6 bases). The V and J ends lost 1 base and 6 bases respectively, with 13 bases between them. Germline V CDR1 and CDR2: PRHDT, FYEKMQ (reference sequence). The CDR3 is 15 amino acids.

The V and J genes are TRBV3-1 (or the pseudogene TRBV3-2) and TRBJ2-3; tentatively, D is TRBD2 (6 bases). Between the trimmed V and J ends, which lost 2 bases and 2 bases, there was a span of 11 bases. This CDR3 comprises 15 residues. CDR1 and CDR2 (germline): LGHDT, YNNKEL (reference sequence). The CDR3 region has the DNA TGTGCCAGCAGCCAACGGTGGGAGGTCACAGATACGCAGTATTTT. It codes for CASSQRWEVTDTQYF.

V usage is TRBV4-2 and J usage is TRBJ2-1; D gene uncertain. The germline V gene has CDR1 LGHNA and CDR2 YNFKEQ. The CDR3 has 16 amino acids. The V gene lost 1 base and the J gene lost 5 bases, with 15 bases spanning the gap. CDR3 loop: CASSQVSSEPHNEQFF. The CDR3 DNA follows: TGTGCCAGCAGCCAAGTATCGAGCGAACCCCACAATGAGCAGTTCTTC.

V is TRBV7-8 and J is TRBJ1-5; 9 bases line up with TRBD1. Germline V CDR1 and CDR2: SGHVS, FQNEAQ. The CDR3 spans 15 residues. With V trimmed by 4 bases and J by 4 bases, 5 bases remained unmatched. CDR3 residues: CASSSQGATNQPQHF. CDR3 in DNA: TGTGCCAGCAGCTCACAGGGGGCGACTAATCAGCCCCAGCATTTT. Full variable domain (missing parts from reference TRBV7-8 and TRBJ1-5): GAGVSQSPRYKVAKRGQDVALRCDPISGHVSLFWYQQALGQGPEFLTYFQNEAQLDKSGLPSDRFFAERPEGSVSTLKIQRTQQEDSAVYLCASSSQGATNQPQHFGDGTRLSIL.

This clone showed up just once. In nucleotides, the CDR3 is TGTGCCAGCAGTTACCAGTCCTCACTAGCGGGGAACACAGATACGCAGTATTTT. Amino acid sequence: CASSYQSSLAGNTDTQYF. The rearrangement joins TRBV27 to TRBJ2-3, with 10 bases identical to TRBD2. V lost 4 bases, J lost 2 bases, and 12 bases stayed unmatched. This CDR3 contains 18 residues. CDR1 is MNHEY and CDR2 is SMNVEV in the germline V gene (reference sequence).

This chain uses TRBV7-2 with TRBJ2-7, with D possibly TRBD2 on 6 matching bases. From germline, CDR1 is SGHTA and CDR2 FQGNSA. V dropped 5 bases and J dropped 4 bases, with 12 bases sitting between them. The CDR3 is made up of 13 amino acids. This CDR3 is CASSQISGYEQYF. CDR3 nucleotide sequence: TGTGCCAGCAGCCAAATTAGCGGTTACGAGCAGTACTTC.

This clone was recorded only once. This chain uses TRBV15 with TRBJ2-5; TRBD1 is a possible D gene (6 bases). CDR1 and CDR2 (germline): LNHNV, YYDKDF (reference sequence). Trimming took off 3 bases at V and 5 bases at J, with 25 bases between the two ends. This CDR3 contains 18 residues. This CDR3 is CATSRGPGQRILGETQYF. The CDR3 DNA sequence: TGTGCCACCAGCAGGGGTCCGGGACAAAGGATCCTTGGGGAGACCCAGTACTTC.

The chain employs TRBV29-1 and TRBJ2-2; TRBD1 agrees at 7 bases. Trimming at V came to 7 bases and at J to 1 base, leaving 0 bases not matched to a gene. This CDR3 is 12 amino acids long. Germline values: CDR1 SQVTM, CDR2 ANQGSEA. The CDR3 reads CSGTGNTGELFF. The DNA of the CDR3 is TGCAGCGGGACAGGGAACACCGGGGAGCTGTTTTTT.

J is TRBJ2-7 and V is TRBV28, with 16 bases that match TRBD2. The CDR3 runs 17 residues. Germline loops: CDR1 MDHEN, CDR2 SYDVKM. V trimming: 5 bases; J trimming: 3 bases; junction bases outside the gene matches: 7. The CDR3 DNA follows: TGTGCCAGCAGTCGTGGGACTAGCGGGAGGGCTCTCTACGAGCAGTACTTC. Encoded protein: CASSRGTSGRALYEQYF.

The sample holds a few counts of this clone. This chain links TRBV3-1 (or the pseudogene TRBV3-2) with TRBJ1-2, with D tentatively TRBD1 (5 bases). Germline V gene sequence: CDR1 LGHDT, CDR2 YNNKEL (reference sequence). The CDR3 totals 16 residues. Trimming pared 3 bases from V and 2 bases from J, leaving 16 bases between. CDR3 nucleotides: TGTGCCAGCAGCCAGGAGACCGGGACTCGGAACTATGGCTACACCTTC. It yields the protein CASSQETGTRNYGYTF.

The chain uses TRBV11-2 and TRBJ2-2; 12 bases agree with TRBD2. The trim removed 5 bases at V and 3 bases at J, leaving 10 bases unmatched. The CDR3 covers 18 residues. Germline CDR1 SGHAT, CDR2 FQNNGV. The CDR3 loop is CASSIRPSGRVYTGELFF. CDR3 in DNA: TGTGCCAGCAGCATAAGGCCTAGCGGGAGGGTTTACACCGGGGAGCTGTTTTTT.

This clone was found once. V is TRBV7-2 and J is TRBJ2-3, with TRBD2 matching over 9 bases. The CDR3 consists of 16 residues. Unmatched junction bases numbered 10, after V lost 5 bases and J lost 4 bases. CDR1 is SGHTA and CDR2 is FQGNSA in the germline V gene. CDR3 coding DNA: TGTGCCAGCAGCCCTGTAGCGGGAGTCCGCCCAGATACGCAGTATTTT. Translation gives CASSPVAGVRPDTQYF.

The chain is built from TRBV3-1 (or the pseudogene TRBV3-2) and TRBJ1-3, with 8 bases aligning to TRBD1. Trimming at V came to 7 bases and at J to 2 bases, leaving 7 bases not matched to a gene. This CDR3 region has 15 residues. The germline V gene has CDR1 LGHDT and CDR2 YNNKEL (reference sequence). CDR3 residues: CASKNQGATGNTIYF. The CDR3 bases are TGTGCCAGCAAGAACCAGGGGGCAACTGGAAACACCATATATTTT.

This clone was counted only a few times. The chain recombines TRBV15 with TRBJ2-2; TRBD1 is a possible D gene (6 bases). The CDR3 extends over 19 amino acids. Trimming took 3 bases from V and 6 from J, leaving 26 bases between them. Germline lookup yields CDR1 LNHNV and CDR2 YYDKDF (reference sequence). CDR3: CATSSRANQGKKPSGELFF. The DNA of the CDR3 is TGTGCCACCAGCAGCAGAGCTAATCAGGGGAAGAAACCATCCGGGGAGCTGTTTTTT.

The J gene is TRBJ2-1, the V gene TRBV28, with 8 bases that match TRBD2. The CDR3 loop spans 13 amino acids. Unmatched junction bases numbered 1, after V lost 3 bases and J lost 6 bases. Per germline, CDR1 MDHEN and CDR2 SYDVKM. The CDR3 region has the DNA TGTGCCAGCAGTTTCGCGGGGGGCAATGAGCAGTTCTTC. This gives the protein CASSFAGGNEQFF. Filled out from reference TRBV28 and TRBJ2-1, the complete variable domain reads DVKVTQSSRYLVKRTGEKVFLECVQDMDHENMFWYRQDPGLGLRLIYFSYDVKMKEKGDIPEGYSVSREKKERFSLILESASTNQTSMYLCASSFAGGNEQFFGPGTRLTVL.

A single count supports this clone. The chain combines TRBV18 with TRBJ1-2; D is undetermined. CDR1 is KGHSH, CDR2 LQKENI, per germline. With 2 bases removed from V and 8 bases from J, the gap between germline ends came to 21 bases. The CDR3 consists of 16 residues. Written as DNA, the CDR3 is TGTGCCAGCTCACCATACAACAAGGAGGACCGAAGGGGCTACACCTTC. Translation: CASSPYNKEDRRGYTF. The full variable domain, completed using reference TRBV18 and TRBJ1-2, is NAGVMQNPRHLVRRRGQEARLRCSPMKGHSHVYWYRQLPEEGLKFMVYLQKENIIDESGMPKERFSAEFPKEGPSILRIQQVVRGDSAAYFCASSPYNKEDRRGYTFGSGTRLTVV.

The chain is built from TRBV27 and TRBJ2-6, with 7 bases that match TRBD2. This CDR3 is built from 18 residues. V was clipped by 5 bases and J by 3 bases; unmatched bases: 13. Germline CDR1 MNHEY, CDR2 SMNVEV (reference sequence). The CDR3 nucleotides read TGTGCCAGCAGTCTCGAGGGAGGGTTCGTGGTTGGGGCCAACGTCCTGACTTTC. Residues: CASSLEGGFVVGANVLTF.

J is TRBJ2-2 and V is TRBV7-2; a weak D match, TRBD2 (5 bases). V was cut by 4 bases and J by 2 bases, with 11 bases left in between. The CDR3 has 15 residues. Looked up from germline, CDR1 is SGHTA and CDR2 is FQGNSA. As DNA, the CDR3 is TGTGCCAGCAGCTCCAAAGCGGCAAACACCGGGGAGCTGTTTTTT. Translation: CASSSKAANTGELFF.

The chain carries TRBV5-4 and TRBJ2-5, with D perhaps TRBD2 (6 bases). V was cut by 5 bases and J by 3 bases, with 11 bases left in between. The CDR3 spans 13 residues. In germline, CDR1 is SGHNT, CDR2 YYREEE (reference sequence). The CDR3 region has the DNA TGTGCCAGCAGACCGTGGGGGGAAGAGACCCAGTACTTC. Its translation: CASRPWGEETQYF.

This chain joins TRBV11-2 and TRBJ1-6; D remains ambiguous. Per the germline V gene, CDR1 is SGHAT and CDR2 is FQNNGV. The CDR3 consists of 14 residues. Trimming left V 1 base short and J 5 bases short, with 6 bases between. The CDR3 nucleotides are TGTGCCAGCAGCTTAGGAGGGAATAATTCACCCCTCCACTTT. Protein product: CASSLGGNNSPLHF.